This TCR beta chain comes out of a study of OX40 agonist ivuxolimab in advanced cancers. The method was immunoSEQ multiplex PCR; TCRdb's version includes in-frame clones alone and lacks a portion of them. There are about 82,000 clones in the sample; 85% to 90% occur only once, and 6.5% lies in the top ten. Germline CDR1 is SGHVS and CDR2 is FNYEAQ. The CDR3 loop spans 14 amino acids. J lost 4 bases, V lost 4 bases, and 2 bases had no gene match. This clonotype was obtained from an adult with an advanced solid tumor such as melanoma, head and neck, liver or kidney cancer. The chain is built from TRBV7-6 and TRBJ2-5; 11 bases are a match to TRBD1. The source material was CD4+ or CD8+ T cells sorted from blood, sampled in a trial of the OX40 agonist ivuxolimab. The CDR3 is CASSYGQGAETQYF. CDR3 sequence (DNA): TGTGCCAGCAGCTATGGACAGGGGGCAGAGACCCAGTACTTC.